This T cell receptor (beta chain) is drawn from a study of cytomegalovirus exposure and HLA in healthy donors (dated by TCRdb to 2017 to 2019). About the investigation overall: According to an earlier analysis of 587 of the donors, 150 million to 200 million T cells yielded roughly 110 million unique TCR beta sequences and 250 to 350 Gb of sequence data. The later analysis used no new phenotypic data to find candidate immune exposures, relying instead on TCR beta sequences and their occurrence across donors. Every discovery cohort repertoire had been produced on one sequencing platform. High-throughput TCR immunosequencing, statistical association of individual TCRs with disease status, and machine learning were combined to predict cytomegalovirus infection status. The number of donors typed differed by locus, with about 629-630 for A, B, C, DRB1 and DQB1, 522 for DQA1, over 600 for DPA1, and 472 for DPB1. Roughly 310 gigabases of sequencing data and approximately 85 million unique TCR sequences were included in an early release covering about 700 HLA-typed donors. HLA typing included class I and class II loci at four-digit resolution. Donor age, sex, ethnicity and CMV serostatus were compiled together with the repertoire data. A later analysis re-analyzed previously published TCR beta repertoires from hundreds of donors and added high-resolution HLA genotyping to study TCR occurrence patterns. A handful of DR-DQ haplotypes were handled as single units for association and clustering because linkage in the cohort was strong. Of the approximately 400 genotyped donors, 65% to 90% fell in the genetic ancestry cluster associated with self-reported Caucasian donors. Across around 400 genotyped donors of the cohort, an average of about 220,000 unique TCR beta nucleotide sequences per donor were sequenced, and 15% to 20% of those sequences were non-productive. The study used immunosequencing to profile the T cell repertoires of around 600 subjects and linked those repertoires to cytomegalovirus serostatus. To decide whether each TCR beta V gene segment behaved as functional or pseudogenic, an earlier analysis of some 600 of the donors relied on high-throughput TCR beta sequencing. Besides the first cohort of some 670 subjects, a separate validation cohort made up of 120 different subjects was used. The study aimed to test whether cataloging public T cell receptors could reveal signatures of past pathogen exposure. A later genetic analysis used genome-wide SNP genotypes for about 60% of the roughly 700 donors, treating that subset as a discovery cohort. General findings and caveats noted by the study authors: Because HLA typing was unavailable for some donors at each locus, only the typed subset was used in association tests. Correlated functional status among segregating V segments might be attributable to linkage disequilibrium, but an unknown experimental factor could not be ruled out. A later analysis reported that several top co-occurrence clusters appeared linked to parvovirus B19, influenza, CMV and Epstein-Barr virus. Across donors, most TCR sequences were observed very rarely, whereas some public TCRs were present in many individuals. Cytomegalovirus status was reported to be diagnosed by the classifier with high specificity and sensitivity in both the original and validation cohorts. A cluster of highly shared sequence variants was judged likely to be a technical artifact of the sequencing pipeline. Immune exposure information for the cohort was limited to CMV serostatus. Sequencing depth was assumed to be roughly uniform across donors in the presence/absence analyses, though that assumption may not hold. At a false discovery rate of 0.05, a later analysis linked 15,000 to 20,000 TCR beta sequences to specific HLA alleles. A later genetic analysis reported fewer N-insertions in productive TCRs among donors in an Asian-associated ancestry cluster than the approximately 670-donor mean. In the study, around 150 TCR beta chains were listed as associated with cytomegalovirus. It was suggested by the authors that the approach could potentially be generalized to other disease states and immunological phenotypes. A further reported finding was that TCR beta sequences accurately predicted the HLA-A and HLA-B alleles for most subjects in the first cohort. The cohort was sequenced for TCR beta chains only, and without alpha or paired-chain data the features that could be detected were limited. According to a later analysis, TCR association rates differed among HLA loci, with DRB1 alleles showing the most associated TCRs and HLA-C alleles showing the fewest. Because counts were too low, roughly 16 rarely observed V segments, including chromosome 9 orphons, were excluded from the earlier analysis of roughly 580 of the donors. A few of the identified cytomegalovirus-associated TCR beta chains were confirmed in vitro to be specific for cytomegalovirus antigens. V-gene and J-gene trimming of TCR beta chains was associated with a missense DCLRE1C variant in a later genetic analysis, and the association was replicated in an independent cohort. An earlier analysis of roughly 570 of the donors showed that most TCR beta V segments appeared in productive rearrangements either about 87% or about 30% of the time, which broadly matched IMGT annotations. Some IMGT-functional V segments, including TRBV6-2 and TRBV6-3, could not be told apart with the 87-base-pair reads, so those segments were excluded. Assigning TCR associations to individual alleles was difficult when HLA alleles, especially DR and DQ, strongly co-occurred. According to a later analysis, most CMV-associated TCR beta chains appeared to be HLA-restricted, and the HLA associations seemed to be driven largely by CMV exposure. A later analysis found that HLA-associated TCR beta chains were more clonally expanded and had lower generation probabilities than equally common non-associated chains.

The junction carries 9 bases between V and J, which are trimmed by 6 bases and 3 bases respectively. The germline V gene provides CDR1 MGHDK and CDR2 SYGVNS. There are 12 amino acids in the CDR3, from cysteine to phenylalanine inclusive. Only the CDR3 part of the read is kept: 36 bases, read in frame from the first base. On this clone: The target of this receptor is not known.

The cohort was made up of 666 healthy bone marrow donors. All cohort members were sampled while nominally healthy, although unrecorded immune exposures were likely present. The donor tested CMV seronegative and was one of the 352 seronegative cohort members. Each donor provided a peripheral blood sample, and peripheral blood mononuclear cells were used for TCR beta sequencing. Genomic DNA extraction from the blood cell samples was performed with the Qiagen DNeasy Blood Extraction Kit. Library creation used the immunoSEQ multiplex PCR assay. For the multiplex PCR, a mixture combining 60 forward primers for TCR Vbeta segments and 13 reverse primers for TCR Jbeta segments was used. The CDR3 region of rearranged TCR beta genes was amplified from genomic DNA with a multiplex PCR assay. On the Illumina HiSeq System, the amplified TCR beta libraries were sequenced as 87-base-pair reads. The authors processed their data as follows. A later analysis tallied 75 million to 95 million unique TCR beta chains across the 650 to 750 repertoires, and some 12 million of those chains were shared by two or more donors. A nearest-neighbor algorithm error-corrected the raw reads and collapsed the reads into unique sequences, merging closely related sequences to remove PCR and sequencing errors. Alignment of CDR3 sequences to IMGT reference sequences was used to assign V, D and J gene segments. For a sequence to be retained, at least a six-nucleotide match to both a V gene segment and a J gene segment was required. Rearrangements were classified as productive when the CDR3 lacked stop codons and remained in frame with V and J, and all other rearrangements were classified as non-productive. CDR3 was defined according to IMGT convention as the region running from the second conserved V-encoded cysteine to the conserved J-encoded phenylalanine. The earlier analysis of fewer than 750 of the donors excluded sequences that lacked an unambiguous match to a single V gene segment. An earlier analysis of 550 to 650 of the donors classified V segments as functional when productive rearrangements were above 56.7% and as segregating when the standard deviation between donors was above 5%. A statistical classification framework was developed to diagnose cytomegalovirus status using the catalog of TCR beta chain sequences. In a later analysis, V and J genes were assigned by comparing TCR nucleotide sequences against IMGT/GENE-DB human TR gene sequences. The TCRdist pipeline was used in a later analysis to assign CDR3 sequences and most-parsimonious VDJ recombination scenarios. In a later analysis, each TCR beta chain was defined by its CDR3 amino acid sequence together with its V-gene family, and reads without a unique V-gene family were excluded. As a way to deal with suspected cross-contamination and a sequencing artifact, a later analysis dropped roughly 600 nucleotide sequences that were highly shared and had low generation probability. For each public chain, a later analysis derived a clonal expansion index from normalized ranks of inferred template counts within each repertoire. Generation probabilities in a later analysis came from a VDJ recombination model fitted to out-of-frame rearrangements, and those results were checked against IGoR. In a later analysis, TCR-TCR, TCR-HLA and TCR-CMV co-occurrence was scored with hypergeometric tests, and a repertoire-size bias correction was applied to TCR pairs. False discovery rates were estimated in a later analysis by permuting HLA or CMV assignments 20 times. In a later analysis, co-occurring TCRs were grouped with DBSCAN, and TCRdist sequence similarity was added when clustering was performed within HLA-allele-positive subsets. Co-occurrence clustering excluded repertoires with fewer than 30,000 or more than 120,000 public chains, plus five with anomalous nucleotide sharing. Imported from immuneACCESS, the table was reduced by TCRdb to in-frame sequences with V and J called. These copies leave out some clones; in studies compared against another copy, an unresolved V gene accounts for under half, and the cause of the remainder is not known. V and J calls and clone size are as listed in that table; D and trimming were resolved from the DNA. The sample table holds tens of thousands of clones. About 0.5% of the sample is held by the ten biggest clonotypes.

Sequencing was carried out using PBMCs. This TCR came from a man aged 50 to 60 in good health and CMV-seronegative. This sequence uses TRBV25-1 and TRBJ2-7; confidence is insufficient to name the D gene. The CDR3 is CASRPSVYEQYF. The DNA sequence is TGTGCCAGCAGACCGAGCGTCTACGAGCAGTACTTC.